A selection of T cell receptor beta chains follows, all from one sample in a study of blood T cell repertoires in COVID-19. Generated by immunoSEQ multiplex PCR, the TCRdb table keeps only in-frame clones and is missing some. The table shows about 250,000 clones, with 86% occurring only once. Specimen: peripheral blood. Source of these receptors: a woman aged 80 or over with COVID-19, enrolled during active disease. Each CDR3 is given with its conserved first and last residue. The D gene is left open where the match is weak. Where a row states a size, it is once, few, many or the class of an expanded clone; other rows omit it.

CASSGHRSGNTIYF | TGTGCCAGCAGCGGACACCGCTCTGGAAACACCATATATTTT | TRBJ1-3 | . | TRBV6-5 | .
CATSRGWAVPEAFF | TGTGCCACCAGCAGAGGATGGGCCGTACCTGAAGCTTTCTTT | TRBJ1-1 | . | TRBV15 | .
CASSRDRGSYNEQFF | TGTGCCAGCAGCCGGGACAGGGGGTCCTACAATGAGCAGTTCTTC | TRBJ2-1 | . | TRBV5-4 | TRBD1
CASSQEPKVGGRTDTQYF | TGTGCCAGCAGCCAAGAACCTAAGGTTGGCGGCCGCACAGATACGCAGTATTTT | TRBJ2-3 | . | TRBV14 | .
CSVGETGGAGGYTF | TGCAGCGTTGGAGAGACTGGAGGGGCGGGTGGCTACACCTTC | TRBJ1-2 | . | TRBV29-1 | .
CASSSRWVRQGGWTEAFF | TGTGCCAGCAGCTCACGGTGGGTTCGACAGGGCGGGTGGACTGAAGCTTTCTTT | TRBJ1-1 | . | TRBV5-4 | TRBD1
CASSPGQFATNEKLFF | TGTGCCAGCAGCCCTGGACAGTTTGCAACTAATGAAAAACTGTTTTTT | TRBJ1-4 | . | TRBV7-9 | .
CASSLTINTEAFF | TGTGCCAGCAGCTTGACAATTAACACTGAAGCTTTCTTT | TRBJ1-1 | once | TRBV5-6 | .
CASRSGGGSGYTF | TGTGCCAGCAGGTCCGGTGGGGGGAGCGGCTACACCTTC | TRBJ1-2 | . | TRBV3-1/TRBV3-2 | .
CASSLTGGTEAFF | TGTGCCAGCAGCCTGACAGGGGGAACTGAAGCTTTCTTT | TRBJ1-1 | . | TRBV5-4 | TRBD1
CASSFQGLEQYF | TGTGCCAGCAGTTTTCAGGGCCTAGAGCAGTACTTC | TRBJ2-7 | . | TRBV12-3/TRBV12-4 | .
CASSRELTQYF | TGTGCCAGCAGCCGGGAACTCACGCAGTATTTT | TRBJ2-3 | . | TRBV12-3/TRBV12-4 | .
CASSAPGQGAEKLFF | TGTGCCAGCAGCGCTCCGGGACAGGGGGCTGAAAAACTGTTTTTT | TRBJ1-4 | . | TRBV5-5 | TRBD1
CASSHGLAGGQETQYF | TGTGCCAGTAGCCATGGACTAGCGGGGGGACAAGAGACCCAGTACTTC | TRBJ2-5 | . | TRBV19 | TRBD2
CASSPGTVNQPQHF | TGTGCCAGCAGCCCCGGGACAGTTAATCAGCCCCAGCATTTT | TRBJ1-5 | . | TRBV7-6 | TRBD1
CASSQGTGRGKLFF | TGTGCCAGCAGCCAAGGGACAGGGAGGGGCAAACTGTTTTTT | TRBJ1-4 | . | TRBV3-1/TRBV3-2 | TRBD1
CATSQGNSYNSPLHF | TGTGCCACCTCACAGGGGAACTCCTATAATTCACCCCTCCACTTT | TRBJ1-6 | . | TRBV6-5 | TRBD1
CASSIESGTYGYTF | TGTGCCAGTAGTATAGAGAGCGGGACCTATGGCTACACCTTC | TRBJ1-2 | . | TRBV19 | .
CASRDRGSVGYTF | TGTGCCAGCAGAGACAGGGGGTCGGTTGGCTACACCTTC | TRBJ1-2 | once | TRBV2 | TRBD1
CASSDLAGNNEQFF | TGTGCCAGCAGTGATCTAGCGGGGAACAATGAGCAGTTCTTC | TRBJ2-1 | . | TRBV6-1 | TRBD2
CASSTTPWQGSQPQHF | TGTGCCAGTAGTACCACCCCTTGGCAGGGCAGTCAGCCCCAGCATTTT | TRBJ1-5 | . | TRBV19 | .
CASSLRLAGGQETQYF | TGTGCCAGCAGCCTTCGACTAGCGGGGGGTCAAGAGACCCAGTACTTC | TRBJ2-5 | . | TRBV21-1 | .
CASSQWGMTGGNSPLHF | TGCGCCAGCAGCCAATGGGGTATGACAGGGGGCAATTCACCCCTCCACTTT | TRBJ1-6 | . | TRBV4-1 | TRBD1
CASSLDRAGGTYEQYF | TGTGCCAGCAGCTTAGATAGGGCAGGGGGGACCTACGAGCAGTACTTC | TRBJ2-7 | . | TRBV11-2 | .
CATGRPNYGYTF | TGTGCCACGGGAAGGCCTAACTATGGCTACACCTTC | TRBJ1-2 | . | TRBV28 | .
CASSLGSRTNTEAFF | TGTGCCAGCAGTCTTGGGAGTAGGACGAACACTGAAGCTTTCTTT | TRBJ1-1 | few | TRBV2 | .
CASSQGAATNEKLFF | TGTGCCAGCAGCCAGGGGGCAGCAACTAATGAAAAACTGTTTTTT | TRBJ1-4 | once | TRBV25-1 | TRBD1
CASSFYDRANTGELFF | TGTGCCAGCAGCTTCTATGACAGGGCGAACACCGGGGAGCTGTTTTTT | TRBJ2-2 | . | TRBV7-6 | TRBD1
CASSLAGQAGNTIYF | TGTGCCAGCAGCTTAGCCGGACAGGCTGGAAACACCATATATTTT | TRBJ1-3 | few | TRBV11-2 | TRBD1
CASSIGVLTGAFF | TGTGCCAGCAGTATAGGTGTCCTTACGGGGGCTTTCTTT | TRBJ1-1 | . | TRBV6-5 | .
CASSSQSSGANVLTF | TGTGCCAGCAGTTCACAGAGCTCTGGGGCCAACGTCCTGACTTTC | TRBJ2-6 | few | TRBV28 | .
CASRANREAFF | TGTGCCAGCAGGGCAAACCGTGAAGCTTTCTTT | TRBJ1-1 | . | TRBV12-3/TRBV12-4 | .
CASSPGQQETQYF | TGTGCCAGCAGTCCGGGACAGCAAGAGACCCAGTACTTC | TRBJ2-5 | . | TRBV12-3/TRBV12-4 | TRBD1
CASSQGALAKNIQYF | TGCGCCAGCAGCCAAGGAGCGTTAGCCAAAAACATTCAGTACTTC | TRBJ2-4 | . | TRBV4-3 | .
CAWSREGSGGYTF | TGTGCCTGGAGCCGCGAGGGAAGTGGTGGCTACACCTTC | TRBJ1-2 | . | TRBV30 | .
CASSVASGTSNEQFF | TGTGCCAGCAGCGTAGCTAGCGGGACATCCAATGAGCAGTTCTTC | TRBJ2-1 | . | TRBV9 | TRBD2
CARSVDSQGTTEAFF | TGTGCCAGAAGCGTGGACAGCCAGGGAACAACTGAAGCTTTCTTT | TRBJ1-1 | . | TRBV5-3 | .
CASSSEVYSYNEQFF | TGTGCCAGCAGCTCCGAGGTCTATTCCTACAATGAGCAGTTCTTC | TRBJ2-1 | . | TRBV2 | .
CASSLGLFGGYTF | TGTGCCAGCAGTTTAGGACTCTTCGGTGGCTACACCTTC | TRBJ1-2 | . | TRBV5-4 | .
CASSLFTHPGYTF | TGTGCCAGCAGTTTATTTACACATCCCGGCTACACCTTC | TRBJ1-2 | . | TRBV28 | .
CASSQEPLLAGSGNTIYF | TGTGCCAGCAGCCAAGAACCCCTCCTAGCGGGCTCTGGAAACACCATATATTTT | TRBJ1-3 | few | TRBV4-2 | .
CASSVWESSYNSPLHF | TGTGCCAGCAGCGTATGGGAGAGCTCCTATAATTCACCCCTCCACTTT | TRBJ1-6 | . | TRBV5-8 | .
CASSEIGGGSTEAFF | TGTGCCAGCAGTGAAATTGGAGGGGGCTCCACTGAAGCTTTCTTT | TRBJ1-1 | . | TRBV2 | TRBD1
CASSQGRDRGCTF | TGTGCCAGCAGCCAAGGCCGGGACAGGGGATGCACCTTC | TRBJ1-2 | . | TRBV3-1/TRBV3-2 | TRBD1
CASSEAGAASSYNSPLHF | TGTGCCAGCAGTGAAGCGGGGGCAGCGAGCTCCTATAATTCACCCCTCCACTTT | TRBJ1-6 | few | TRBV2 | .
CASSLAGAVTYNEQFF | TGCGCCAGCAGCTTGGCAGGGGCGGTTACTTACAATGAGCAGTTCTTC | TRBJ2-1 | . | TRBV5-1 | .
CASIGSSYNEQFF | TGTGCCAGCATCGGTAGCTCCTACAATGAGCAGTTCTTC | TRBJ2-1 | . | TRBV2 | .
CASSQGTGKNIQYF | TGTGCCAGCAGCCAAGGGACAGGCAAAAACATTCAGTACTTC | TRBJ2-4 | . | TRBV3-1/TRBV3-2 | TRBD1
CASSPGTAGNTIYF | TGTGCCAGCAGCCCAGGGACAGCTGGAAACACCATATATTTT | TRBJ1-3 | few | TRBV7-2 | TRBD1
CASSLMIVRENQGNQPQHF | TGTGCCAGCAGCTTAATGATCGTAAGGGAGAATCAGGGCAATCAGCCCCAGCATTTT | TRBJ1-5 | . | TRBV11-3 | .
CASSDWGGNQPQHF | TGTGCCAGCAGCGACTGGGGAGGCAATCAGCCCCAGCATTTT | TRBJ1-5 | . | TRBV28 | .
CASTSGIEAFF | TGTGCCAGCACCTCCGGGATTGAAGCTTTCTTT | TRBJ1-1 | . | TRBV11-2 | .
CASSIQGIQSPLHF | TGTGCCAGTAGTATACAGGGAATCCAATCACCCCTCCACTTT | TRBJ1-6 | . | TRBV19 | .
CASSLTGKGPGELFF | TGTGCCAGCAGCTTGACAGGGAAGGGTCCCGGGGAGCTGTTTTTT | TRBJ2-2 | . | TRBV11-3 | TRBD1
CASSLGTTNYGYTF | TGTGCCAGCAGCTTAGGGACAACGAACTATGGCTACACCTTC | TRBJ1-2 | . | TRBV5-6 | .
CASSRSGYEQYF | TGTGCCAGCAGCCGGTCAGGCTACGAGCAGTACTTC | TRBJ2-7 | . | TRBV3-1/TRBV3-2 | .
CASSAGGKYQETQYF | TGTGCCAGCAGCGCCGGGGGAAAGTACCAAGAGACCCAGTACTTC | TRBJ2-5 | . | TRBV11-2 | .
CASSPTSGENEQFF | TGTGCCAGCTCACCGACTAGCGGGGAGAATGAGCAGTTCTTC | TRBJ2-1 | . | TRBV18 | TRBD2
CASSSGTSGGQQETQYF | TGTGCCAGCAGCTCCGGGACTAGCGGGGGCCAGCAAGAGACCCAGTACTTC | TRBJ2-5 | . | TRBV5-4 | TRBD2
CASSYPNSPLHF | TGTGCCAGCAGTTACCCAAATTCACCCCTCCACTTT | TRBJ1-6 | once | TRBV6-5 | .